These 20 T cell receptor beta chains originate from one sample sequenced in a study of blood T cell repertoires in COVID-19. The repertoire was sequenced with immunoSEQ multiplex PCR; TCRdb's copy has only in-frame clones and lacks some. The repertoire holds over 70,000 clones, with more than 75% as singletons. Input material: peripheral blood. These receptors all stem from a man aged 60 to 75 with acute or convalescent COVID-19.

This sequence joins TRBV18 and TRBJ1-4; unclear D gene. Germline CDR1 KGHSH, CDR2 LQKENI. With 3 bases removed from V and 8 bases from J, the gap between germline ends came to 10 bases. The CDR3 contains 13 residues. This CDR3 reads CASSPLRVEKLFF. The CDR3 region has the DNA TGTGCCAGCTCACCCCTCCGGGTCGAAAAACTGTTTTTT.

Only a few counts were recorded for this clone. This chain joins TRBV5-8 and TRBJ2-3; D not certain. Germline CDR1 reads SGHTS; CDR2 reads YDEGEE. Trimming took 0 bases from V and 2 from J, leaving 7 bases between them. CDR3 length equals 14 residues. Written as DNA, the CDR3 is TGTGCCAGCAGCTTGGCCGCTAACACAGATACGCAGTATTTT. It specifies CASSLAANTDTQYF. Full variable domain (remainder filled in from reference TRBV5-8 and TRBJ2-3): EAGVTQSPTHLIKTRGQQATLRCSPISGHTSVYWYQQALGLGLQFLLWYDEGEERNRGNFPPRFSGRQFPNYSSELNVNALELEDSALYLCASSLAANTDTQYFGPGTRLTVL.

The V and J genes are TRBV12-5 and TRBJ1-1; D gene unclear. Per germline, CDR1 LGHNT and CDR2 FRNRAP. This CDR3 has 16 residues. Trimming left V 0 bases short and J 0 bases short, with 11 bases between. CDR3 in DNA: TGTGCTAGTGGTTTGGTATATGGGCCGATGAACACTGAAGCTTTCTTT. Protein product: CASGLVYGPMNTEAFF.

CDR3 DNA sequence: TGTGCCAGCAGGGCAGACACAACTAACTATGGCTACACCTTC. Translation gives CASRADTTNYGYTF. The rearrangement links TRBV2 to TRBJ1-2; D is uncertain. Germline values: CDR1 SNHLY, CDR2 FYNNEI. CDR3 length: 14 residues. The germline V and J ends were trimmed by 6 bases and 0 bases, with 11 bases remaining between them.

The rearrangement joins TRBV4-3 to TRBJ1-2; tentatively, D is TRBD1 (6 bases). V was clipped by 1 base and J by 6 bases, with 15 bases between them. CDR1 is LGHNA, CDR2 YSLEER, per germline. The CDR3 spans 15 residues. This chain's CDR3 is CASSQVAGAVHGYTF. CDR3 sequence (DNA): TGCGCCAGCAGCCAAGTCGCAGGGGCGGTACATGGCTACACCTTC.

This chain uses TRBV7-8 with TRBJ1-3, with 7 bases aligning to TRBD1. Germline CDR1 and CDR2: SGHVS and FQNEAQ. V dropped 3 bases and J dropped 6; count of bases not matched to a gene: 5. The CDR3 sequence is 14 residues long. The CDR3 is CASSLQGGLNTIYF. CDR3 DNA: TGTGCCAGCAGCTTGCAAGGGGGCCTAAACACCATATATTTT.

This clone was counted once. V usage is TRBV7-2 and J usage is TRBJ1-5; 9 nucleotides agree with TRBD1. V was clipped by 2 bases and J by 4 bases; unmatched bases: 9. The CDR3 consists of 17 residues. CDR1 is SGHTA and CDR2 is FQGNSA in the germline V gene. In DNA form, the CDR3 reads TGTGCCAGCAGCTTACGGGTGGGGACAGGGAGGAATCAGCCCCAGCATTTT. Protein product: CASSLRVGTGRNQPQHF.

The chain joins TRBV9 to TRBJ2-1; 14 bases map to TRBD2. The germline CDR1 and CDR2 sequences are SGDLS and YYNGEE. V dropped 1 base and J dropped 5; count of bases not matched to a gene: 5. CDR3 size: 17 residues. The CDR3 protein is CASSVSGTSGGHNEQFF. The CDR3 nucleotides are TGTGCCAGCAGCGTATCCGGGACTAGCGGGGGACACAATGAGCAGTTCTTC.

CDR3 in amino acids: CASRGAGASAGNTIYF. DNA for the CDR3: TGTGCCAGTAGGGGGGCAGGGGCGTCCGCTGGAAACACCATATATTTT. This rearrangement joins TRBV19 to TRBJ1-3; D is possibly TRBD1 (6 bases). The germline CDR1 and CDR2 sequences are LNHDA and SQIVND (reference sequence). The ends were cut back, 6 bases at V and 2 bases at J, with 17 bases in the middle. This CDR3 is built from 16 residues.

The J gene is TRBJ2-2, the V gene TRBV7-6; D ambiguous. V lost 0 bases and J lost 2, with 10 bases in between. This CDR3 contains 16 residues. In germline, CDR1 is SGHVS, CDR2 FNYEAQ. The chain's CDR3 is CASSLAGLVNTGELFF. As DNA, the CDR3 is TGTGCCAGCAGCTTAGCTGGTTTAGTAAACACCGGGGAGCTGTTTTTT. Filled out from reference TRBV7-6 and TRBJ2-2, the complete variable domain reads GAGVSQSPRYKVTKRGQDVALRCDPISGHVSLYWYRQALGQGPEFLTYFNYEAQQDKSGLPNDRFSAERPEGSISTLTIQRTEQRDSAMYRCASSLAGLVNTGELFFGEGSRLTVL.

This clone was seen once. The V call is TRBV21-1, the J call TRBJ1-3; TRBD1 reflects the table's D call only, with no check against the DNA. TRBV21-1 is a listed pseudogene. This CDR3 is built from 12 residues. DNA of the CDR3: TGTGCCACCAGACAGACAGGAAACACCATATATTTT. Protein: CATRQTGNTIYF.

This chain joins TRBV24-1 and TRBJ2-5, with TRBD2 matching 11 bases. J gave up 3 bases and V 1 base, and 9 bases lay outside the gene matches. CDR1 and CDR2 (germline): KGHDR, SFDVKD. The CDR3 totals 18 residues. This CDR3 is CATSDFGLAGGLEETQYF. The CDR3, as DNA: TGTGCCACCAGTGATTTCGGGCTAGCGGGAGGCTTAGAAGAGACCCAGTACTTC.

The CDR3 DNA is TGTGCCAGCAGCTCTACACCCGGAGGCTCGGTCTGGGAGACCCAGTACTTC. This gives the protein CASSSTPGGSVWETQYF. The chain combines TRBV27 with TRBJ2-5; D is perhaps TRBD2 (5 bases). In germline, CDR1 is MNHEY, CDR2 SMNVEV (reference sequence). This CDR3 comprises 17 residues. The ends were cut back, 6 bases at V and 5 bases at J, with 25 bases in the middle.

This rearrangement joins TRBV30 to TRBJ2-5; a weak D match, TRBD1 (5 bases). The CDR3 length is 12 residues. Trimming left V 3 bases short and J 5 bases short, with 10 bases between. Germline V gives CDR1 GTSNPN, CDR2 SVGIG (reference sequence). The CDR3 spells CAWRGAGETQYF. The CDR3 nucleotides are TGTGCCTGGAGAGGGGCCGGGGAGACCCAGTACTTC.

This chain uses TRBV2 with TRBJ2-1, with D unclear. This CDR3 contains 13 residues. V lost 6 bases to trimming and J lost 6 bases, with 12 bases between them. Looked up from germline, CDR1 is SNHLY and CDR2 is FYNNEI. This CDR3 reads CASSRSWANEQFF. In DNA form, the CDR3 reads TGTGCCAGCAGCCGGTCCTGGGCCAATGAGCAGTTCTTC.

V usage is TRBV7-2 and J usage is TRBJ1-1; 9 positions match TRBD1. There are 13 residues in the CDR3. V shed 5 bases, J shed 3 bases, and the junction held 1 base outside the gene matches. In germline, CDR1 is SGHTA, CDR2 FQGNSA. The CDR3 protein is CASSRQGDTEAFF. In nucleotides, the CDR3 is TGTGCCAGCAGCCGACAGGGGGACACTGAAGCTTTCTTT.

V and J are TRBV30 and TRBJ1-5, with 10 bases aligning to TRBD1. With V trimmed by 5 bases and J by 6 bases, 4 bases remained unmatched. The CDR3 has 13 amino acids. Germline lookup yields CDR1 GTSNPN and CDR2 SVGIG (reference sequence). CDR3 DNA sequence: TGTGCCTGGGACAGGGGGCTTCGTCAGCCCCAGCATTTT. This codes for CAWDRGLRQPQHF.

The V gene is TRBV19, the J gene TRBJ2-1; D remains ambiguous. V dropped 8 bases and J dropped 1 base, with 15 bases sitting between them. The germline V gene encodes CDR1 LNHDA and CDR2 SQIVND (reference sequence). The CDR3 spans 15 residues. In nucleotides, the CDR3 is TGTGCCAGTGTCAGAAGGCGAGGATCCTACAATGAGCAGTTCTTC. As protein: CASVRRRGSYNEQFF.

The chain carries TRBV18 and TRBJ2-1; 8 nucleotides line up with TRBD2. CDR1 and CDR2 (germline): KGHSH, LQKENI. The length of the CDR3 is 14 residues. V lost 4 bases and J lost 9; bases outside the gene matches: 8. DNA for the CDR3: TGTGCCAGCTCACGGACTAGCTATGCAAGTGAGCAGTTCTTC. It is translated as CASSRTSYASEQFF.

The chain carries TRBV11-1 and TRBJ2-3; possible D gene TRBD2, 5 bases. The germline V and J ends were trimmed by 6 bases and 0 bases, with 13 bases remaining between them. The CDR3 extends over 15 amino acids. From germline, CDR1 is SGHAT and CDR2 FQDESV (reference sequence). The CDR3 sequence: CASSRGRGSTDTQYF. CDR3 nucleotides: TGTGCCAGCAGTCGAGGGCGCGGTAGCACAGATACGCAGTATTTT.